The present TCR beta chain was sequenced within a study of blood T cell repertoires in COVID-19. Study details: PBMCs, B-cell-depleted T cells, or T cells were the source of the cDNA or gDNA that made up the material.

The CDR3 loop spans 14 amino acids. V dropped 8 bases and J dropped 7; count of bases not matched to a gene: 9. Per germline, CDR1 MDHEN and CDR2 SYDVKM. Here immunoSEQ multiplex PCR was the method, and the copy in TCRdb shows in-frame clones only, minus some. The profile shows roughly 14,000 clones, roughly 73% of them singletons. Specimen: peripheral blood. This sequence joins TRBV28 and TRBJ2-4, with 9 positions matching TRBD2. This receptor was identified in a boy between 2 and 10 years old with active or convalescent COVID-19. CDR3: CASGAGGGGNIQYF. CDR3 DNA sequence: TGTGCCAGCGGCGCGGGGGGGGGTGGCAACATTCAGTACTTC. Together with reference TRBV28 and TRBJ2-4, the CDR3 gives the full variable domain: DVKVTQSSRYLVKRTGEKVFLECVQDMDHENMFWYRQDPGLGLRLIYFSYDVKMKEKGDIPEGYSVSREKKERFSLILESASTNQTSMYLCASGAGGGGNIQYFGAGTRLSVL.